The rows below give T cell receptor beta chains drawn from one sample of a study of beta chain features in type 1 diabetes. Sequenced by immunoSEQ multiplex PCR; TCRdb stores in-frame clones only, minus some. The sample consists of 300,000 to 350,000 clones, 6.5% to 10% of them appearing once. Sequencing used central memory CD4+ T cells from blood. Receptors were obtained from a woman younger than 35 in good health. Both conserved end residues are part of each CDR3. A D gene is named only where the DNA matches it firmly. Only part of the rows carry a size: once, few, many, or a class if the clone is expanded.

>.|TRBJ2-3|.|TRBV7-3
CASSPEMWGTDTQYF
TGTGCCAGCAGCCCCGAGATGTGGGGCACAGATACGCAGTATTTT
>.|TRBJ2-5|.|TRBV9
CASSVGRGWGQETQYF
TGTGCCAGCAGCGTAGGTAGGGGATGGGGGCAAGAGACCCAGTACTTC
>few|TRBJ2-1|TRBD2|TRBV11-2
CASSSTSGREQFF
TGTGCCAGCAGTTCGACTAGCGGGAGAGAGCAGTTCTTC
>.|TRBJ1-4|TRBD1|TRBV15
CATTSGDRNEKLFF
TGTGCCACCACATCGGGGGACAGAAATGAAAAACTGTTTTTT
>few|TRBJ2-2|.|TRBV9
CASSEDSTGELFF
TGTGCCAGCAGCGAAGACAGCACCGGGGAGCTGTTTTTT
>.|TRBJ2-4|.|TRBV4-2
CASSQDQLGRNIQYF
TGTGCCAGCAGCCAAGATCAATTAGGGAGAAACATTCAGTACTTC
>few|TRBJ2-3|TRBD1|TRBV9
CASSAGQTPTDTQYF
TGTGCCAGCAGCGCGGGACAGACCCCCACAGATACGCAGTATTTT
>many|TRBJ2-1|.|TRBV9
CASSPPGRSNEQFF
TGTGCCAGCAGCCCCCCGGGGAGGAGCAATGAGCAGTTCTTC
>few|TRBJ2-6|.|TRBV28
CASSLSGWANVLTF
TGTGCCAGCAGTTTGTCTGGTTGGGCCAACGTCCTGACTTTC
>.|TRBJ2-1|.|TRBV7-9
CASSSPPEANEQFF
TGTGCCAGCAGCAGTCCGCCGGAGGCCAATGAGCAGTTCTTC
>.|TRBJ2-1|.|TRBV5-4
CASSSGGGSSYNEQFF
TGTGCCAGCAGCTCGGGAGGGGGCAGCTCCTACAATGAGCAGTTCTTC
>.|TRBJ2-7|.|TRBV4-1
CASSQDPVGSYEQYF
TGCGCCAGCAGCCAAGATCCCGTGGGCTCCTACGAGCAGTACTTC
>few|TRBJ2-5|TRBD2|TRBV15
CATSRALAGLAETQYF
TGTGCCACCAGCAGGGCTCTAGCGGGACTTGCAGAGACCCAGTACTTC
>.|TRBJ1-2|.|TRBV9
CASSSGDNYGYTF
TGTGCCAGCAGCTCCGGGGACAACTATGGCTACACCTTC
>.|TRBJ1-5|.|TRBV5-8
CASSLSWGRGQPQHF
TGTGCCAGCAGCTTGAGTTGGGGGCGAGGTCAGCCCCAGCATTTT
>many|TRBJ2-1|TRBD2|TRBV28
CASSFLAGGLQFF
TGTGCCAGCAGTTTTCTAGCGGGAGGGTTACAGTTCTTC
>few|TRBJ2-3|.|TRBV19
CASRDNTDTQYF
TGTGCCAGTAGGGACAACACAGATACGCAGTATTTT
>many|TRBJ2-7|.|TRBV4-2
CASSQDVQTYEQYF
TGTGCCAGCAGCCAAGATGTCCAGACCTACGAGCAGTACTTC
>.|TRBJ2-1|TRBD2|TRBV4-2
CASSQIGLAGFNEQFF
TGTGCCAGCAGCCAAATCGGACTAGCGGGTTTCAATGAGCAGTTCTTC
>.|TRBJ2-1|.|TRBV6-1
CASRSGVNNEQFF
TGTGCCAGCAGATCCGGGGTCAACAATGAGCAGTTCTTC
>few|TRBJ1-4|TRBD1|TRBV7-2
CASSLGEGAVFEKLFF
TGTGCCAGCAGCTTAGGCGAGGGGGCGGTGTTCGAAAAACTGTTTTTT
>.|TRBJ2-3|TRBD2|TRBV14
CASSRLTSGRHTQYF
TGTGCCAGCAGCCGCTTGACTAGCGGGAGGCATACGCAGTATTTT